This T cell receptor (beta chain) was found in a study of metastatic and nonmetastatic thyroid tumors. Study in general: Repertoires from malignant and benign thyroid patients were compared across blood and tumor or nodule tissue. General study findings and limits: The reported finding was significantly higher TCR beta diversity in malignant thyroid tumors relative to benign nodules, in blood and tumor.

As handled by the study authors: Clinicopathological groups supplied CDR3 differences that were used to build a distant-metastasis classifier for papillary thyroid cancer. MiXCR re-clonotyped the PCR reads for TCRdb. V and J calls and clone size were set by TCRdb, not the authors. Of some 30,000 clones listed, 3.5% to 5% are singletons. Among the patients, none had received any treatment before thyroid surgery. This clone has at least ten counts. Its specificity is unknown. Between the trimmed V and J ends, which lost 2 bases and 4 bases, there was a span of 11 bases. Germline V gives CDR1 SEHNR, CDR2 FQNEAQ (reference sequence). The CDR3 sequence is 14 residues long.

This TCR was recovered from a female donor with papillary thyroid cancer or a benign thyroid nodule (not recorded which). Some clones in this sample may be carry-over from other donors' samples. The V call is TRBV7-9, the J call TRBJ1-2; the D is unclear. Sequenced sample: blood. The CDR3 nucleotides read TGTGCCAGCAGCTTAATGGGCACACTCTATGGCTACACCTTC. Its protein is CASSLMGTLYGYTF. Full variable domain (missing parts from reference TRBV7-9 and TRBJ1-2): DTGVSQNPRHKITKRGQNVTFRCDPISEHNRLYWYRQTLGQGPEFLTYFQNEAQLEKSRLLSDRFSAERPKGSFSTLEIQRTEQGDSAMYLCASSLMGTLYGYTFGSGTRLTVV.